Listed below are T cell receptor beta chains from one sample, sequenced in a study. TCRdb processed the RT-PCR reads anew with MiXCR; each CDR3 protein has one entry. The table shows fewer than 800,000 distinct CDR3 sequences, with 13% to 15% occurring only once. The sequenced material came from memory CD4+ T cells from blood. These receptors all stem from a female donor in good health, serving as a healthy control. CDR3s include the opening cysteine and the closing phenylalanine or tryptophan. Fields, in order: V gene, D gene, J gene, clone size, CDR3 DNA, CDR3 protein. D genes are given only for firm matches. Size is stated for part of the rows, as once, few or many counts, or as a class when the clone is expanded.

TRBV10-2	.	TRBJ2-3	.	TGCGCCAGCAGTGCAGGGGCTAGCACAGATACGCAGTATTTT	CASSAGASTDTQYF
TRBV27	.	TRBJ2-7	.	TGTGCCAGCAGGGTCTCGGGTTACGGAACCTACGAGCAGTACTTC	CASRVSGYGTYEQYF
TRBV7-9	.	TRBJ1-3	many	TGTGCCAGCAGCTTTCGAGCCACCGCGGACACCATATATTTT	CASSFRATADTIYF
TRBV6-6	.	TRBJ2-4	.	TGTGCCAGCAGTTACTCGAAGCAGGGAAACACCAAAAACATTCAGTACTTC	CASSYSKQGNTKNIQYF
TRBV28	TRBD2	TRBJ2-7	.	TGTGCCAGCAGTGAAAGCGGGAGGGCCGTGTACGAGCAGTACTTC	CASSESGRAVYEQYF
TRBV5-1	.	TRBJ2-2	.	TGCGCCAGCAGCGATACACCAAACATCGGAGTGCCCGGGGAGCTGTTTTTT	CASSDTPNIGVPGELFF
TRBV4-3	TRBD2	TRBJ2-1	few	TGCGCCAGCAGCCAAGAGTGGGGACTAGCGGGAGGGCTAGCCTACAATGAGCAGTTCTTC	CASSQEWGLAGGLAYNEQFF
TRBV4-2	.	TRBJ2-1	many	TGTGCCAGCAGCGACGGCGCGTTAGGGGGTGGGAGTGAGCAGTTCTTC	CASSDGALGGGSEQFF
TRBV12-3/TRBV12-4	.	TRBJ1-2	.	TGTGCCAGCACCCTGGGGGGAGAACGCTATGGCTACACCTTC	CASTLGGERYGYTF
TRBV4-2	.	TRBJ2-2	.	TGTGCCAGCAGCCAAGACGGGAGTGGGACCGGGGAGCTGTTTTTT	CASSQDGSGTGELFF
TRBV15	TRBD1	TRBJ2-7	.	TGTGCCACCAGCAGAGATGGGGCAGGGGGCGGTTACGAGCAGTACTTC	CATSRDGAGGGYEQYF
TRBV2	.	TRBJ1-1	few	TGTGCCAGCAGTGGTGGGAGAATGAACACTGAAGCTTTCTTT	CASSGGRMNTEAFF
TRBV11-2	.	TRBJ1-1	few	TGTGCCAGCAGCTTAAGGGGGATAAAGCCTGAAGCTTTCTTT	CASSLRGIKPEAFF
TRBV5-1	.	TRBJ2-1	.	TGCGCCAGCAGCTTGTTTTCAGGGGAGAGCAATGAGCAGTTCTTC	CASSLFSGESNEQFF
TRBV12-3/TRBV12-4	.	TRBJ2-7	few	TGTGCCAGCAGCTTAGGGATTTACTACGAGCAGTACTTC	CASSLGIYYEQYF
TRBV10-3	.	TRBJ1-1	many	TGTGCCACAAGCGGCCAGGGGAACACTGAAGCTTTCTTT	CATSGQGNTEAFF
TRBV6-2/TRBV6-3	TRBD1	TRBJ2-2	.	TGTGCCAGCAGTTACCCACAGGGGGCGATCGGGGAGCTGTTTTTT	CASSYPQGAIGELFF
TRBV7-2	.	TRBJ2-7	.	TGTGCCAGCAGCTTAGGTGGTGGGGGGCAGGGGCAGTACTTC	CASSLGGGGQGQYF
TRBV30	TRBD1	TRBJ2-1	.	TGTGCCTGGAACAGGGGGCTAGGGGATGAGCAGTTCTTC	CAWNRGLGDEQFF
TRBV5-5	.	TRBJ2-1	many	TGTGCCAGCAGCTCCTATAGCTCCTACAATGAGCAGTTCTTC	CASSSYSSYNEQFF
TRBV7-2	.	TRBJ2-1	.	TGTGCCAGCAGCCCCCGACCCAATGAGCAGTTCTTC	CASSPRPNEQFF
TRBV10-3	TRBD2	TRBJ2-5	many	TGTGCCATCAATAAAGGACTAGCGGGGGAAGAGACCCAGTACTTC	CAINKGLAGEETQYF
TRBV5-1	TRBD1	TRBJ2-5	many	TGCGCCAGCAAAGGGACAGCACAAGAGACCCAGTACTTC	CASKGTAQETQYF
TRBV21-1	.	TRBJ2-1	.	TGTGCCAGCAGCAAAGAGGAGCCAGGGAGTGAAAATGAGCAGTTCTTC	CASSKEEPGSENEQFF
TRBV20-1	TRBD2	TRBJ2-3	.	TGCAGTGCTAGTCCGGTTCAAGGGGCGGGAGAATCGGCAGATACGCAGTATTTT	CSASPVQGAGESADTQYF
TRBV27	.	TRBJ2-2	few	TGTGCCAGCAGTTTCTCGTGGCAGTTCGCGAACACCGGGGAGCTGTTTTTT	CASSFSWQFANTGELFF
TRBV12-3/TRBV12-4	.	TRBJ2-1	many	TGTGCCAGCAGTAGAACTAGGAATGAGCAGTTCTTC	CASSRTRNEQFF
TRBV20-1	.	TRBJ1-6	few	TGCAGTGCTAGAGATCCCGGGTCTGGGTTCTCCTATAATTCACCCCTCCACTTT	CSARDPGSGFSYNSPLHF
TRBV6-5	.	TRBJ2-1	few	TGTGCCAGCACCTCCCGGGCCGACATCTACAATGAGCAGTTCTTC	CASTSRADIYNEQFF
TRBV4-3	TRBD2	TRBJ2-3	many	TGCGCCAGCAGCCAAGGGGGGGGACTATCCACAGATACGCAGTATTTT	CASSQGGGLSTDTQYF
TRBV7-9	.	TRBJ1-1	.	TGTGCCAGCAGCTTAGAGAAAAGCCCGAGAACTTTCTTT	CASSLEKSPRTFF
TRBV12-3/TRBV12-4	.	TRBJ2-5	many	TGTGCCAGCAGTTTCAGGGACAAAGAGACCCAGTACTTC	CASSFRDKETQYF
TRBV7-2	TRBD2	TRBJ2-1	many	TGTGCCAGCAGCTTCGGGGGGGGCGGAGCCTACAATGAGCAGTTCTTC	CASSFGGGGAYNEQFF
TRBV20-1	.	TRBJ1-5	.	TGCAGTGCTAGGGGGGGGTATGAGTGGAATCAGCCCCAGCATTTT	CSARGGYEWNQPQHF
TRBV5-1	.	TRBJ1-2	.	TGCGCCAGCAGTCACGGGGGGGCTCCGGAGACTAACTATGGCTACACCTTC	CASSHGGAPETNYGYTF
TRBV18	.	TRBJ2-5	many	TGTGCCAGCAGCCCCGGGCGGCGGGAGACCCAGTACTTC	CASSPGRRETQYF
TRBV27	.	TRBJ2-1	.	TGTGCCAGCAGTTTTTCGTTCCAGGGGGGAAATGAGCAGTTCTTC	CASSFSFQGGNEQFF
TRBV29-1	.	TRBJ1-5	few	TGCAGCGTTGAAGAGGTCGGGGGACAACTCAATCAGCCCCAGCATTTT	CSVEEVGGQLNQPQHF
TRBV5-1	.	TRBJ1-1	.	TGCGCCAGCAGCCCACCGACCCCAACAGGGCTAGAAGCTTTCTTT	CASSPPTPTGLEAFF
TRBV9	.	TRBJ2-3	.	TGTGCCAGCAGCGTAGGTCGGGGTGGGAGTATGGAAGATACGCAGTATTTT	CASSVGRGGSMEDTQYF
TRBV12-3/TRBV12-4	TRBD1	TRBJ1-1	many	TGTGCCAGCACTAGGACAGGGAGCGCTGAAGCTTTCTTT	CASTRTGSAEAFF
TRBV7-8	.	TRBJ2-2	few	TGTGCCAGCAGCTTTGCGGGACGGGGCACCGGGGAGCTGTTTTTT	CASSFAGRGTGELFF
TRBV5-1	.	TRBJ2-7	few	TGCGCCAGCAGCTTAAGGGGGAGTCAGTACGAGCAGTACTTC	CASSLRGSQYEQYF
TRBV11-2	.	TRBJ2-1	few	TGTGCCAGCAGCTTAGGTTTGGTTAGCGGCTCCTACAATGAGCAGTTCTTC	CASSLGLVSGSYNEQFF
TRBV6-2/TRBV6-3	TRBD1	TRBJ1-2	.	TGTGCCAGCAGTCAACAGGGGGAATATGGCTACACCTTC	CASSQQGEYGYTF
TRBV11-2	TRBD1	TRBJ1-6	few	TGTGCCAGCAGCTCTTCGACAGGGCATTCACCCCTCCACTTT	CASSSSTGHSPLHF
TRBV18	.	TRBJ2-7	many	TGTGCCAGCTCAATGCAGGTGGGGACCTACGAGCAGTACTTC	CASSMQVGTYEQYF
TRBV28	.	TRBJ1-5	few	TGTGCCAGCAGTATCCCGACAGGCCTCAATCAGCCCCAGCATTTT	CASSIPTGLNQPQHF
TRBV6-5	TRBD2	TRBJ2-3	many	TGTGCCAGTGGCTCTCCGGGACTAGCGGGAGTGGGTACAGATACGCAGTATTTT	CASGSPGLAGVGTDTQYF
TRBV7-2	.	TRBJ1-1	.	TGTGCCAGCAGCTTAGAAGCCGGTCTGAACACTGAAGCTTTCTTT	CASSLEAGLNTEAFF
TRBV5-1	.	TRBJ1-1	once	TGCGCCAGCAGAAGGGACACGATGAACACTGAAGCTTTCTTT	CASRRDTMNTEAFF
TRBV12-3/TRBV12-4	.	TRBJ1-2	.	TGTGCCAGCAGTTTAGAATGGGGGCCATCTAACTATGGCTACACCTTC	CASSLEWGPSNYGYTF
TRBV12-5	.	TRBJ2-1	.	TGTGCTAGTGGTTTGGAACGGGAATGGAACGAGCAGTTCTTC	CASGLEREWNEQFF